The 2 T cell receptor beta chains listed next were all sequenced from one sample in a study of T-cell reconstitution after alpha-beta-depleted transplantation in children. TCRbeta library construction was performed incorporating unique molecular identifiers. One entry per CDR3 protein, called by TCRdb with MiXCR from the PCR reads. The table lists about 900,000 distinct CDR3 sequences, around 30% of them singletons. Sequencing was performed on PBMCs, mostly from graft donor cells, taken 360 days after TCRalphabeta/CD19-depleted stem cell transplant. These receptors originate from a boy in the first two years of life who had a stem cell transplant for SCID, so the T cells may come from the graft donor.

The chain employs TRBV12-3 or TRBV12-4 and TRBJ2-5, with 10 nucleotides matching TRBD2. V shed 2 bases, J shed 5 bases, and the junction held 8 bases outside the gene matches. The CDR3 consists of 16 residues. The CDR3 DNA is TGTGCCAGCAGTTTAAGGACTAGCGGATTGTGGGAGACCCAGTACTTC. This encodes CASSLRTSGLWETQYF.

This clonotype was seen more than once but under ten times. The V gene is TRBV12-3 or TRBV12-4, the J gene TRBJ2-5; no reliable D call. The CDR3 sequence is 16 residues long. V shed 4 bases and J shed 2 bases, with 17 bases lying between them. The CDR3 DNA follows: TGTGCCAGCAGTTCGGCCGCCCTCGTCCCTCAAGAGACCCAGTACTTC. Translating it yields CASSSAALVPQETQYF.